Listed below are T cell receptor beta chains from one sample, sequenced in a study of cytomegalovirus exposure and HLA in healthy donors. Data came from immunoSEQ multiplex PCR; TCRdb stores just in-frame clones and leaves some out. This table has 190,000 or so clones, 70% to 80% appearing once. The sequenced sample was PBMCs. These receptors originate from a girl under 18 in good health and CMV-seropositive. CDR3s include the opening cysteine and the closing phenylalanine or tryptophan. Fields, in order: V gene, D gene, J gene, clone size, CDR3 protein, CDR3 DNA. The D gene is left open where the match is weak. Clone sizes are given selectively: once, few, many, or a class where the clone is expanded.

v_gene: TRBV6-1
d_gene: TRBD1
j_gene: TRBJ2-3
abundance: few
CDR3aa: CASSRTGLTDTQYF
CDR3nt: TGTGCCAGCAGTCGGACAGGGCTCACAGATACGCAGTATTTT

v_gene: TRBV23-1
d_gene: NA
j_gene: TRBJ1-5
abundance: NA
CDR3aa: CASRPRVYSNQPQHF
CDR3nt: TGCGCCAGCAGACCCAGGGTGTATAGCAATCAGCCCCAGCATTTT

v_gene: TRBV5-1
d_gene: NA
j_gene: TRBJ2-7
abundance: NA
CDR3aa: CASSPRQGRSYEQYF
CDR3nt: TGCGCCAGCAGCCCCCGCCAGGGTAGGTCCTACGAGCAGTACTTC

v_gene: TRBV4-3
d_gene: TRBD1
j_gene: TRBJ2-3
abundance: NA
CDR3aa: CASSPQLGGGGQGADTQYF
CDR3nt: TGCGCCAGCAGCCCGCAATTGGGGGGTGGGGGACAGGGGGCAGATACGCAGTATTTT

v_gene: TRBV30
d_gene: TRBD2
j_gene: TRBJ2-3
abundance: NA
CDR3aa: CAWRTSGGPRNTQYF
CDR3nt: TGTGCCTGGAGGACTAGCGGGGGCCCCCGTAATACGCAGTATTTT

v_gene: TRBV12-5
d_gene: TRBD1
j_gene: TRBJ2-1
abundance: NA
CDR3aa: CASGSLKVGGYGEQFF
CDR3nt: TGTGCTAGTGGTTCCCTAAAAGTAGGGGGCTACGGTGAGCAGTTCTTC

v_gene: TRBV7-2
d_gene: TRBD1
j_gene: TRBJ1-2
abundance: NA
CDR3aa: CASSLGLGTDYGYTF
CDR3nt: TGTGCCAGCAGCTTAGGACTGGGGACAGATTATGGCTACACCTTC

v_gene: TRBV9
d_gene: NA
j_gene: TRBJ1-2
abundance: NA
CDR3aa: CASSPTDGPYGYTF
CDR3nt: TGTGCCAGCAGCCCCACGGATGGGCCCTATGGCTACACCTTC

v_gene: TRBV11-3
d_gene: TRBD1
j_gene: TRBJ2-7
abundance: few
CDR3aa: CASSPRDRVYEQYF
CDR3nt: TGTGCCAGCAGCCCCCGGGACAGGGTCTACGAGCAGTACTTC

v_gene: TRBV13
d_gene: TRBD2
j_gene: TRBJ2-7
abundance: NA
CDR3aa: CASSLVLAGGQYEQYF
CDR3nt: TGTGCCAGCAGCTTAGTTCTAGCGGGGGGCCAGTACGAGCAGTACTTC

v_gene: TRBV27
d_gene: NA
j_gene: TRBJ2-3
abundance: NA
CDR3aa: CASSSLSTRTDTQYF
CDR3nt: TGTGCCAGCAGTTCCCTCTCGACTCGCACAGATACGCAGTATTTT

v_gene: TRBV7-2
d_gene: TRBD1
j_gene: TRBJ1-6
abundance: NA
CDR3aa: CASSPGTEFSYNSPLHF
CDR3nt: TGTGCCAGCAGCCCTGGGACAGAATTCTCCTATAATTCACCCCTCCACTTT

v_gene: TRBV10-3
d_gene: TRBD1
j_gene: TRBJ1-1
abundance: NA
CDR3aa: CAISESEGGPEAFF
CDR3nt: TGTGCCATCAGTGAGTCAGAAGGGGGCCCTGAAGCTTTCTTT

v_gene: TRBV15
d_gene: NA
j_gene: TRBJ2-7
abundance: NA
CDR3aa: CATSPGGRNEQYF
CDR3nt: TGTGCCACCAGCCCCGGGGGACGAAACGAGCAGTACTTC

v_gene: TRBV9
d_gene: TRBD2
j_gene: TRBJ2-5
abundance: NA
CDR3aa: CASSASASGDQETQYF
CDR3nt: TGTGCCAGCAGCGCCTCCGCTAGCGGTGATCAAGAGACCCAGTACTTC

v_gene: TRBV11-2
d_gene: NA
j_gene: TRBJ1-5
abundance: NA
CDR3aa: CASSLGGFWPQHF
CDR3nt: TGTGCCAGCAGCTTAGGCGGCTTTTGGCCCCAGCATTTT

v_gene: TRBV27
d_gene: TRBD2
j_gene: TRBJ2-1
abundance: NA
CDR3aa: CASSPGLAGYEQFF
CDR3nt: TGTGCCAGCAGTCCCGGACTAGCGGGTTATGAGCAGTTCTTC

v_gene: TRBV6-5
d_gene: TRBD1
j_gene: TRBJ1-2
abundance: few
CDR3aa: CASTWDRGGYGYTF
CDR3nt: TGTGCCAGCACCTGGGACAGGGGAGGCTATGGCTACACCTTC

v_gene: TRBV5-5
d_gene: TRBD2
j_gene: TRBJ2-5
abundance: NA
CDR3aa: CASSFQSASGGTQYF
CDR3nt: TGTGCCAGCAGCTTCCAATCGGCGTCGGGAGGGACCCAGTACTTC

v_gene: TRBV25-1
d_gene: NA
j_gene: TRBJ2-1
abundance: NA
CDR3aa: CASSYAGSSYNEQFF
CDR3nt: TGTGCCAGCAGTTATGCGGGAAGCTCCTACAATGAGCAGTTCTTC

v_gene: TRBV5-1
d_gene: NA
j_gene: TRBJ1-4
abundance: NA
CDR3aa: CASSPGGTGDEKLFF
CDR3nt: TGCGCCAGCAGCCCGGGGGGGACTGGGGATGAAAAACTGTTTTTT

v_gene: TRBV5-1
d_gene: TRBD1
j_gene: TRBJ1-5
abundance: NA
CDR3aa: CASSLGTGLSNQPQHF
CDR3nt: TGCGCCAGCAGCTTGGGGACAGGGCTGAGCAATCAGCCCCAGCATTTT

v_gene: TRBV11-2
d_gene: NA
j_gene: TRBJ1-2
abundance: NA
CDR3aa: CASSLRGGGYGYTF
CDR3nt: TGTGCCAGCAGCTTAAGGGGAGGGGGCTATGGCTACACCTTC

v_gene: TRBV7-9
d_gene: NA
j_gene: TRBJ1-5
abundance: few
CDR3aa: CASSRQGGNQPQHF
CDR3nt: TGTGCCAGCAGCCGCCAAGGGGGCAATCAGCCCCAGCATTTT

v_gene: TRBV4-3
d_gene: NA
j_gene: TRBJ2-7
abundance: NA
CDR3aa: CASSQLMSSGYEQYF
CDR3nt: TGCGCCAGCAGCCAACTTATGAGTTCGGGCTACGAGCAGTACTTC

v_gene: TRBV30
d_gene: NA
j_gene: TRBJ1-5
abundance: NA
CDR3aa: CAWSVAGALRQPQHF
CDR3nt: TGTGCCTGGAGTGTAGCCGGAGCTCTAAGGCAGCCCCAGCATTTT

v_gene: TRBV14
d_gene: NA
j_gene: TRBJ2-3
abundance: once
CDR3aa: CASSLTPARGDTQYF
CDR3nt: TGTGCCAGCAGCCTCACCCCCGCTAGAGGGGATACGCAGTATTTT

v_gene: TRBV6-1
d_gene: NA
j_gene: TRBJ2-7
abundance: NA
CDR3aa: CASSELSGTPGEQYF
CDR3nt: TGTGCCAGCAGTGAATTGTCGGGTACCCCCGGCGAGCAGTACTTC

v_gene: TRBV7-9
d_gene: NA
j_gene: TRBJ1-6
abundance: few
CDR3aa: CASSLGQGIDSPLHF
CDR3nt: TGTGCCAGCAGCTTAGGGCAGGGAATCGACTCACCCCTCCACTTT

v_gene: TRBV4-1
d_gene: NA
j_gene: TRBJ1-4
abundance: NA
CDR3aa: CASSRGHDYSTNEKLFF
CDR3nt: TGCGCCAGCAGCCGAGGACACGATTATTCAACTAATGAAAAACTGTTTTTT

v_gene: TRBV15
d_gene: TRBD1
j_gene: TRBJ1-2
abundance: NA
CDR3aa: CATSREGGITVLDGYTF
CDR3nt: TGTGCCACCAGCAGAGAAGGGGGCATAACCGTACTGGATGGCTACACCTTC

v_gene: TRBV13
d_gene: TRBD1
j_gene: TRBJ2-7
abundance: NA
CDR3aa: CASSKVRDSTYEQYF
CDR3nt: TGTGCCAGCAGCAAAGTCAGGGACAGCACCTACGAGCAGTACTTC

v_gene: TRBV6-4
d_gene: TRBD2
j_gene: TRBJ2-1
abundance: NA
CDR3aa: CASASGGANEQFF
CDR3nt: TGTGCCAGCGCTAGCGGGGGGGCCAATGAGCAGTTCTTC

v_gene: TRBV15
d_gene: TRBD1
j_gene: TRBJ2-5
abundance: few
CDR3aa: CATSPPGQGMETQYF
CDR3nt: TGTGCCACCAGCCCCCCGGGACAGGGTATGGAGACCCAGTACTTC

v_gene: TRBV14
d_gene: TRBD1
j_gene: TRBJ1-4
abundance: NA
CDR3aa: CASSLRTGEKLFF
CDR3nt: TGTGCCAGCAGCCTCAGGACAGGGGAAAAACTGTTTTTT

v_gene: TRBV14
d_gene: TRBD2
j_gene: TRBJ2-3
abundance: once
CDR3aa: CASSQVGLAGGPVTQYF
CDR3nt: TGTGCCAGCAGCCAAGTTGGACTAGCGGGGGGGCCTGTCACGCAGTATTTT

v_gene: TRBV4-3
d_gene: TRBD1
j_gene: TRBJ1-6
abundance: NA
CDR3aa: CASSHGTGDSPLHF
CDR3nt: TGCGCCAGCAGCCATGGGACAGGCGATTCACCCCTCCACTTT

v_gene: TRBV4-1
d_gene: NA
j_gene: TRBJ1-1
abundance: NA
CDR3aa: CASSQRTQNTEAFF
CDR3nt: TGCGCCAGCAGCCAGAGGACACAGAACACTGAAGCTTTCTTT

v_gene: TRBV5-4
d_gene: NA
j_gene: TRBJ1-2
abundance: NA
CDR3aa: CASSGFRQPNYGYTF
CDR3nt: TGTGCCAGCAGCGGATTTCGACAGCCGAACTATGGCTACACCTTC

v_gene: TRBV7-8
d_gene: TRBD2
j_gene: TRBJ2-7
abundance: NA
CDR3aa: CASSYDGRGSSYEQYF
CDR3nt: TGTGCCAGCAGCTATGATGGGCGGGGGAGCTCCTACGAGCAGTACTTC

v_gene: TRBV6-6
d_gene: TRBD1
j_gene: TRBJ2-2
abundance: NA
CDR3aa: CASSDREIGELFF
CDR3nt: TGTGCCAGCAGCGACAGGGAGATCGGGGAGCTGTTTTTT

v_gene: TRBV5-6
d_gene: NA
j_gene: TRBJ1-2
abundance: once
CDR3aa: CASSLDRGSYGYTF
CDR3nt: TGTGCCAGCAGCTTGGACCGGGGGTCCTATGGCTACACCTTC

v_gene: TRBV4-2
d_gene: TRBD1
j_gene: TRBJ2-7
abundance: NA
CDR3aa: CASSQGQGSYEQYF
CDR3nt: TGTGCCAGCAGCCAAGGACAGGGGTCCTACGAGCAGTACTTC

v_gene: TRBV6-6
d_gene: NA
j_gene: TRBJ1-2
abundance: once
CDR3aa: CASSSVQGGANYGYTF
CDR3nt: TGTGCCAGCAGTTCCGTCCAAGGGGGTGCTAACTATGGCTACACCTTC

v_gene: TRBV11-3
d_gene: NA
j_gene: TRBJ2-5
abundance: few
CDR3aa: CASSLALASETQYF
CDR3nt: TGTGCCAGCAGCTTAGCTCTAGCGAGCGAGACCCAGTACTTC